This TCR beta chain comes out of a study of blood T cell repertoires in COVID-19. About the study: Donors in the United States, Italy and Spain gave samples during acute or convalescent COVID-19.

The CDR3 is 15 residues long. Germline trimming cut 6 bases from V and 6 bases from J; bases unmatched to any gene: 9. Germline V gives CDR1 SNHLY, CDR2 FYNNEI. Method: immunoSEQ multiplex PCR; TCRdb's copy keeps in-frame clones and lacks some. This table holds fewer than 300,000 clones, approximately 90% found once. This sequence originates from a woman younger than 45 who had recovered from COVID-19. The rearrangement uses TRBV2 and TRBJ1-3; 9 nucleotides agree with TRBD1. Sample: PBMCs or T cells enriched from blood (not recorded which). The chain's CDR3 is CASRNRGLTENTIYF. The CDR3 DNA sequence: TGTGCCAGCAGGAACAGGGGGCTTACAGAAAACACCATATATTTT.